This TCR beta chain is from a study of T cell repertoires in cytomegalovirus infection. TCRdb ran MiXCR on the reads and lists one entry per CDR3 protein. The data show nearly 700,000 distinct CDR3 sequences, with roughly 30% seen just once and about 20% held by the top ten. Points on this clonotype: As yet, its antigen is unknown.

The CDR3 has 14 residues. The germline V gene has CDR1 SGHNT and CDR2 YYREEE (reference sequence). V was shortened by 4 bases and J by 6 bases, with 16 bases between the two germline ends. This chain links TRBV5-4 with TRBJ1-1; tentative D call: TRBD1 (5 bases). The clonotype was recovered from a human donor in good health (CMV status not recorded). Some clones in this sample may be carry-over from other donors' samples. The input for sequencing was cultured PBMCs, taken from culture after CMV antigen stimulation. The CDR3 DNA reads TGTGCCAGCAGCCATCCCAGGGAAGGCTCTGAAGCTTTCTTT. Residues: CASSHPREGSEAFF.